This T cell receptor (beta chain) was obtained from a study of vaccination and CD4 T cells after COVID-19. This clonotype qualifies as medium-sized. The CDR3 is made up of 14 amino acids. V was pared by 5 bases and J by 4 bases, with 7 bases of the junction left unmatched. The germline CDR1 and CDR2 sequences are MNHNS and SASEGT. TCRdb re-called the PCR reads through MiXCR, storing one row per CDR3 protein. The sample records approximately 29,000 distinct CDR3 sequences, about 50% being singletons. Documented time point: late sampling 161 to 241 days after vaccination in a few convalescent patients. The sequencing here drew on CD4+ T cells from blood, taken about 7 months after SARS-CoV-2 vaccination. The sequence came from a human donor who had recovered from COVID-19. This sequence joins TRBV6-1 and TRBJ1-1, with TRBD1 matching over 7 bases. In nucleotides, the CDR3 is TGTGCCAGCAGTCCCGGACAGGAATCCACTGAAGCTTTCTTT. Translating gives CASSPGQESTEAFF.